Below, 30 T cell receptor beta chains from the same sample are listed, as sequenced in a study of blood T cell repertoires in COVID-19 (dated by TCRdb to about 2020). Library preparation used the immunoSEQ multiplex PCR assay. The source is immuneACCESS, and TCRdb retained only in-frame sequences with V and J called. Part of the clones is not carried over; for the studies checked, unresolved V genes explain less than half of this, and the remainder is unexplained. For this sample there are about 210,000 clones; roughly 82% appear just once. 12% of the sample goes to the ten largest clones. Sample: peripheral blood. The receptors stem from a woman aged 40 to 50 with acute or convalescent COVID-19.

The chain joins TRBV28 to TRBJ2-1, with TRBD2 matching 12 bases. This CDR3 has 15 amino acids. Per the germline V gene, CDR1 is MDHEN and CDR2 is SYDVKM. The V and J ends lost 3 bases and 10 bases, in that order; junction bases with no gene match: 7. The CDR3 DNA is TGTGCCAGCAGTTTTGAGACTAGCGGGAGAAGGGAGCAGTTCTTC. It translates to CASSFETSGRREQFF.

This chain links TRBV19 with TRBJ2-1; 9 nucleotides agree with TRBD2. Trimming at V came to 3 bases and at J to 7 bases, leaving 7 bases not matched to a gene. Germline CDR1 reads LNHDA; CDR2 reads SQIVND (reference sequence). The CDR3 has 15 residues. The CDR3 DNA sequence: TGTGCCAGTAGTATTCGTACTAGCGGGTGGAATGAGCAGTTCTTC. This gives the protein CASSIRTSGWNEQFF.

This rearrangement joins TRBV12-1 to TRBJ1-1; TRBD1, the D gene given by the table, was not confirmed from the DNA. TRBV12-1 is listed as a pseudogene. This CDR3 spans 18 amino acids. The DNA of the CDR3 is TGTGCCAGCAGCTTTACGTATGGACAGGGGGAGGGGTGCACTGAAGCTTTCTTT. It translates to CASSFTYGQGEGCTEAFF.

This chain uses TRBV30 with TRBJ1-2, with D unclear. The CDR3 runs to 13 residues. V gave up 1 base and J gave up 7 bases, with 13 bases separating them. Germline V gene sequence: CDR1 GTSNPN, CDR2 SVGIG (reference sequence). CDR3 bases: TGTGCCTGGAGTGGTACAGCAGGTCTTGGCTACACCTTC. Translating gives CAWSGTAGLGYTF.

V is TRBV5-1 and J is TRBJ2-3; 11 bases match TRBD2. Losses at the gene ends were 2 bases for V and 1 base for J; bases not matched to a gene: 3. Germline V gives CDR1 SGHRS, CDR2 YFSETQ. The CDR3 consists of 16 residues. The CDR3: CASSFTTSGGTDTQYF. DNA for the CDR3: TGCGCCAGCAGCTTTACGACTAGCGGGGGCACAGATACGCAGTATTTT.

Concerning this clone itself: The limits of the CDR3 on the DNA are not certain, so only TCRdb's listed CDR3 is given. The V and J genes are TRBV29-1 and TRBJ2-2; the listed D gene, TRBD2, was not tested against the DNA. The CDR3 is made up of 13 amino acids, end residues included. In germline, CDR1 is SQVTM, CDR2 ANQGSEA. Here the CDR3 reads CSVEGLRAGELFF.

The CDR3 DNA reads TGCGCCAGCACCTGGACAGGGGGTCGCACCGGGGAGCTGTTTTTT. It encodes CASTWTGGRTGELFF. The gene calls are TRBV5-1 and TRBJ2-2; 10 bases map to TRBD1. CDR3 length: 15 residues. V lost 6 bases to trimming and J lost 4 bases; unmatched junction nucleotides: 6. Germline values: CDR1 SGHRS, CDR2 YFSETQ.

The CDR3 DNA sequence: TGCGCCAGCAGCCACATGGCGGGTCAGCCCCAGCATTTT. Its translation: CASSHMAGQPQHF. The chain employs TRBV4-1 and TRBJ1-5; D gene unclear. The CDR3 contains 13 residues. Per germline, CDR1 MGHRA and CDR2 YSYEKL. V lost 3 bases and J lost 6, with 9 bases in between.

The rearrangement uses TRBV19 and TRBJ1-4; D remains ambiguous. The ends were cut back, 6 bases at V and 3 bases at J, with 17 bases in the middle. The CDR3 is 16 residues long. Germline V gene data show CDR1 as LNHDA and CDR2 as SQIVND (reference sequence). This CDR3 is CASSALSLAANEKLFF. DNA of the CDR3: TGTGCCAGTAGCGCACTCTCTCTTGCGGCTAATGAAAAACTGTTTTTT.

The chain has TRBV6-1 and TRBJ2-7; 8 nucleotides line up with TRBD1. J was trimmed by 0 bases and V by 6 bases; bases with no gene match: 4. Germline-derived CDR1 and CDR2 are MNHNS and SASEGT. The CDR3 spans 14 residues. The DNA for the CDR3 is TGTGCCAGCAGAAGGACAGGGAGCTCCTACGAGCAGTACTTC. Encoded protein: CASRRTGSSYEQYF.

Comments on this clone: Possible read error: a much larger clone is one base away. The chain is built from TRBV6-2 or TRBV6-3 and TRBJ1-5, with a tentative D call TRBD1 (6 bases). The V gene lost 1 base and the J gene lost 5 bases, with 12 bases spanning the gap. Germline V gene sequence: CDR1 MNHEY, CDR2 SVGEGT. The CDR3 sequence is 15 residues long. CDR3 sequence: CASSYWLGADQPQHF. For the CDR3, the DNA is TGTGCCAGCAGTTACTGGCTGGGGGCTGATCAGCCCCAGCATTTT.

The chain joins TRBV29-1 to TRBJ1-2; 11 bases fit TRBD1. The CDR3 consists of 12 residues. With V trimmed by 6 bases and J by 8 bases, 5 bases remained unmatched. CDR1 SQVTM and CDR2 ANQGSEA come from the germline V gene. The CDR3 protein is CSVVGQGAGYTF. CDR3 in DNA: TGCAGCGTAGTCGGACAGGGGGCAGGCTACACCTTC.

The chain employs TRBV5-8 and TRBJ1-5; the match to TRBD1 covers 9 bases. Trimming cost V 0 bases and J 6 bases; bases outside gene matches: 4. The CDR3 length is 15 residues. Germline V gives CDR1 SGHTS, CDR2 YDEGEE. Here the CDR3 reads CASSLGQGGIQPQHF. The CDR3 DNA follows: TGTGCCAGCAGCTTGGGACAGGGGGGAATTCAGCCCCAGCATTTT.

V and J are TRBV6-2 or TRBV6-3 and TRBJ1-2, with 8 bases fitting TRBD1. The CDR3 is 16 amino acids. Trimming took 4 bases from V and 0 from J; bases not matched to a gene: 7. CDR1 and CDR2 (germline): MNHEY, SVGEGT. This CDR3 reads CASSLSGGSANYGYTF. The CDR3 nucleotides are TGTGCCAGCAGTTTGTCAGGGGGCTCGGCTAACTATGGCTACACCTTC.

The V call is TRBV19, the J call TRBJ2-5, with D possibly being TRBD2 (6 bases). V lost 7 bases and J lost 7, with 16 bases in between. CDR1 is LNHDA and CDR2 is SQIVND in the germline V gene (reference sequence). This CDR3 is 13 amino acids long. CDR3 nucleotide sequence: TGTGCCAGTACTGTTAGCGGAAGCGGGACCCAGTACTTC. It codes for CASTVSGSGTQYF.

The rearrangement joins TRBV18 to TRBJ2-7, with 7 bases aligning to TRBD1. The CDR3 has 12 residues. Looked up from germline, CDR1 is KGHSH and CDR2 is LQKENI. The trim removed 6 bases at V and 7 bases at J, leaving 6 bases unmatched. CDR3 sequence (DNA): TGTGCCAGCTCTCAGGGGGTGGAGGAGCAGTACTTC. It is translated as CASSQGVEEQYF.

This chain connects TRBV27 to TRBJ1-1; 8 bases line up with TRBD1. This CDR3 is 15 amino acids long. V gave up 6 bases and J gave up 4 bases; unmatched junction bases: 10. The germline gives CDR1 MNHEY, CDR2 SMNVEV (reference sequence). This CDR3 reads CASRPGQGGSTEAFF. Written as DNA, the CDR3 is TGTGCCAGCAGGCCCGGACAGGGTGGAAGCACTGAAGCTTTCTTT.

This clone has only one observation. The CDR3: CASSSVVFYRGPQPGELFF. Here the CDR3 DNA reads TGTGCCAGCAGTTCCGTCGTATTCTACAGGGGGCCCCAGCCCGGGGAGCTGTTTTTT. The chain carries TRBV27 and TRBJ2-2; 9 bases are shared with TRBD1. The germline CDR1 and CDR2 sequences are MNHEY and SMNVEV (reference sequence). After removal of 4 bases from V and 6 bases from J, the junction contained 18 bases not matched to a gene. The CDR3 loop spans 19 amino acids.

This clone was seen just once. The CDR3 DNA reads as TGTGCCAGCTCTCGAACGGGGGCCTACGAGCAGTACTTC. It translates to CASSRTGAYEQYF. This sequence joins TRBV12-3 or TRBV12-4 and TRBJ2-7; the D gene is possibly TRBD2 (6 bases). V gave up 8 bases and J gave up 2 bases, with 13 bases separating them. This CDR3 is 13 amino acids long.

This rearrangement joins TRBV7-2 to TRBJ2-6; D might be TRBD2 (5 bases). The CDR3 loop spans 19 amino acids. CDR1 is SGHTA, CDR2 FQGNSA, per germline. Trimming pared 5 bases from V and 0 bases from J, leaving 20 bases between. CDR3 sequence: CASSPPTGWGLSGANVLTF. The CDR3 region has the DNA TGTGCCAGCAGCCCCCCGACGGGGTGGGGTCTCTCTGGGGCCAACGTCCTGACTTTC.

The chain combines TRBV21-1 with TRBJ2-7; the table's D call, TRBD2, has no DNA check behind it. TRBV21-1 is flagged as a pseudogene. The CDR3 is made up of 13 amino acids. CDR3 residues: CASGGESTYEQYF. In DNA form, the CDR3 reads TGTGCCAGCGGCGGGGAATCTACCTACGAGCAGTACTTC.

The CDR3 DNA sequence: TGTGCCAGCAGCGCCCTGGGGGGAGAGACCCAGTACTTC. Its translation: CASSALGGETQYF. The chain recombines TRBV6-2 or TRBV6-3 with TRBJ2-5; D may be TRBD2 (6 bases). In germline, CDR1 is MNHEY, CDR2 SVGEGT. This CDR3 region has 13 residues. The germline V and J ends were trimmed by 6 bases and 4 bases, with 12 bases remaining between them.

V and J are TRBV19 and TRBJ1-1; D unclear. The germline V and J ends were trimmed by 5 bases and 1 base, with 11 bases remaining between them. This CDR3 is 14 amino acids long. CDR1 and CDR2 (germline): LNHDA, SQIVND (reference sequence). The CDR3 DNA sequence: TGTGCCAGTAGTGCAGTTTTTAAGAACACTGAAGCTTTCTTT. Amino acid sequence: CASSAVFKNTEAFF.

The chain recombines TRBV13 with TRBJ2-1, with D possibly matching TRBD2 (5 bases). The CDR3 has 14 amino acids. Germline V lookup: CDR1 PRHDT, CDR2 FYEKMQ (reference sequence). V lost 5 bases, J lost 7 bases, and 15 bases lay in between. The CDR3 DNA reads TGTGCCAGCAGCCGCCGGGGAGCCTTAAATGAGCAGTTCTTC. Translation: CASSRRGALNEQFF. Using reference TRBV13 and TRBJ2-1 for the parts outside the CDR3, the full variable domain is AAGVIQSPRHLIKEKRETATLKCYPIPRHDTVYWYQQGPGQDPQFLISFYEKMQSDKGSIPDRFSAQQFSDYHSELNMSSLELGDSALYFCASSRRGALNEQFFGPGTRLTVL.

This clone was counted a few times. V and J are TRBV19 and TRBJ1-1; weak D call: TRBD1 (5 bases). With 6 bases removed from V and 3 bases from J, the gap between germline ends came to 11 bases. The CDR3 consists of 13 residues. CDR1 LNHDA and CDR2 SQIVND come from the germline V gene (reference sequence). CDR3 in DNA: TGTGCCAGTAGCCTGACAGTTGACACTGAAGCTTTCTTT. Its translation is CASSLTVDTEAFF. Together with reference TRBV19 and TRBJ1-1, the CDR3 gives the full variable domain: DGGITQSPKYLFRKEGQNVTLSCEQNLNHDAMYWYRQDPGQGLRLIYYSQIVNDFQKGDIAEGYSVSREKKESFPLTVTSAQKNPTAFYLCASSLTVDTEAFFGQGTRLTVV.

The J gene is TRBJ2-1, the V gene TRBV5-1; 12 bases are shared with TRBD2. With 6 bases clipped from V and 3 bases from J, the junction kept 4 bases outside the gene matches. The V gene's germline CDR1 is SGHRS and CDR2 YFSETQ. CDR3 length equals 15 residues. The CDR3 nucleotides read TGCGCCAGCAAATCTAGCGGGGGGGTCTACAATGAGCAGTTCTTC. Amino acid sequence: CASKSSGGVYNEQFF.

CDR3 DNA sequence: TGTGCCAGCAGTAGACAAACCAATCAGCCCCAGCATTTT. Its translation: CASSRQTNQPQHF. This chain connects TRBV16 to TRBJ1-5; D not certain. The CDR3 has 13 residues. Germline assignment: CDR1 KGHSY and CDR2 FQNENV. The germline V and J ends were trimmed by 6 bases and 3 bases, with 9 bases remaining between them. Drawing the rest from reference TRBV16 and TRBJ1-5, the complete variable domain is GEEVAQTPKHLVRGEGQKAKLYCAPIKGHSYVFWYQQVLKNEFKFLISFQNENVFDETGMPKERFSAKCLPNSPCSLEIQATKLEDSAVYFCASSRQTNQPQHFGDGTRLSIL.

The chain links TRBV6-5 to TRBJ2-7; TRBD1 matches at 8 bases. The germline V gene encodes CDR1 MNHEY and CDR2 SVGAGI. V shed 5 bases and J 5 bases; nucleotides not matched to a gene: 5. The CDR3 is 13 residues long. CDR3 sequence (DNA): TGTGCCAGCAGTCAAAACAGGGGGAACGAGCAGTACTTC. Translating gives CASSQNRGNEQYF.

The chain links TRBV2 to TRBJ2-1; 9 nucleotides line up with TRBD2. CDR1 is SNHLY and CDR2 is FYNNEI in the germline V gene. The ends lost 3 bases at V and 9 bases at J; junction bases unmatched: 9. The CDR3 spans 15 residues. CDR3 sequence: CASSDGGRALTEQFF. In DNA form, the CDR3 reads TGTGCCAGCAGTGACGGCGGGAGGGCCCTCACTGAGCAGTTCTTC.

The CDR3 DNA follows: TGCGCCAGCAGTGTTAGTAGCGGGGGCCAGGACACCGGGGAGCTGTTTTTT. Protein: CASSVSSGGQDTGELFF. The chain recombines TRBV10-1 with TRBJ2-2; 9 bases are a match to TRBD2. Germline V gene data show CDR1 as WNHNN and CDR2 as SYGVQD (reference sequence). After removal of 4 bases from V and 3 bases from J, the junction contained 9 bases not matched to a gene. The CDR3 is 17 residues long.